This T cell receptor (beta chain) is from a study of T-cell reconstitution after alpha-beta-depleted transplantation in children. Germline-derived CDR1 and CDR2 are SGHRS and YFSETQ. The junction had 2 bases not matched to a gene; V was cut back by 2 bases and J by 4 bases. This CDR3 is built from 15 residues. Ten or more counts support this clonotype. Preparing the TCRbeta library involved the use of unique molecular identifiers. TCRdb fed the PCR reads into MiXCR, producing one record per CDR3 protein. The table has roughly 200,000 distinct CDR3 sequences, 13% to 15% seen once. The sequencing here drew on PBMCs from the stem cell graft donor, taken from the stem cell graft. The source of this sequence is a human donor who donated a stem cell graft to a child with acute lymphoblastic leukemia. The J gene is TRBJ2-1, the V gene TRBV5-1; 11 bases are shared with TRBD2. DNA of the CDR3: TGCGCCAGCAGCTTCGTAGCGGGGGGGTACAATGAGCAGTTCTTC. This codes for CASSFVAGGYNEQFF.